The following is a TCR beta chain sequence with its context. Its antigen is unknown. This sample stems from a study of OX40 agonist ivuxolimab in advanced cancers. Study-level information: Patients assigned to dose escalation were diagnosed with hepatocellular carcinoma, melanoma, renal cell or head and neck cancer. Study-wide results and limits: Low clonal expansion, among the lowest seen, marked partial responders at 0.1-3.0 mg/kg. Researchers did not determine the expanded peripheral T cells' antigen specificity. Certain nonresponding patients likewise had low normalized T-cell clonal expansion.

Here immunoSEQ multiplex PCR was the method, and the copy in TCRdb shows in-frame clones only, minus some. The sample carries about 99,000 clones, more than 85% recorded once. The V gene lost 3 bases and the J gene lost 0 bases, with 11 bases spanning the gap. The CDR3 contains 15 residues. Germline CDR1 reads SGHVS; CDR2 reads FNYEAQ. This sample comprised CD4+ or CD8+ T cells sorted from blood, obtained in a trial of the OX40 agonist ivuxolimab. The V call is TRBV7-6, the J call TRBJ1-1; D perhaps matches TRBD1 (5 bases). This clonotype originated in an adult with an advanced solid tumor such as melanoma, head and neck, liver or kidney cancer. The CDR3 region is CASSLGPTVNTEAFF. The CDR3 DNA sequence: TGTGCCAGCAGCTTGGGACCCACCGTGAACACTGAAGCTTTCTTT.